This entry lists 23 T cell receptor beta chains sequenced from one sample in a study of CXCR3-negative and CXCR3-positive naive CD8 T cells. Their specific antigens are unknown. Study conclusions and caveats: TRB CDR3s were more hydrophobic in CXCR3-positive than in CXCR3-negative naive cells.

UMI-labeled TRB cDNA libraries were prepared by 5' RACE. Reprocessing the 5' RACE reads, TCRdb reports a single entry for every CDR3 protein and omits DNA. The sample features 55,000 to 65,000 distinct CDR3 sequences, with roughly 0.5% in its top ten. Sequenced input: naive CXCR3+ CD8+ T cells from blood. Sample subset: CD45RO-CCR7+CD27+CD95- naive CD8+ T cells expressing CXCR3 (TNR3+). Receptor source: a human donor in good health. Some clones in this sample may be carry-over from other donors' samples.

V usage is TRBV7-6 and J usage is TRBJ2-2; TCRdb's assignment of TRBD1 cannot be checked, as there is no DNA. There are 15 residues in the CDR3. Germline V CDR1 and CDR2: SGHVS, FNYEAQ. The CDR3: CASSLFTGNTGELFF. The full variable domain, in which reference TRBV7-6 and TRBJ2-2 provide the parts outside the CDR3, is GAGVSQSPRYKVTKRGQDVALRCDPISGHVSLYWYRQALGQGPEFLTYFNYEAQQDKSGLPNDRFSAERPEGSISTLTIQRTEQRDSAMYRCASSLFTGNTGELFFGEGSRLTVL.

V and J are TRBV9 and TRBJ1-5; the D call from TCRdb, TRBD1, cannot be confirmed without DNA. CDR3 length: 15 residues. Germline CDR1 is SGDLS and CDR2 is YYNGEE. The CDR3 spells CASSVGGADNQPQHF.

The chain links TRBV2 to TRBJ1-2; TCRdb picks TRBD1, but there is no DNA to check that call. The CDR3 spans 16 residues. Germline V gene lookup returns CDR1 SNHLY and CDR2 FYNNEI. The CDR3 spells CASSDLGTGANYGYTF.

The gene calls are TRBV7-2 and TRBJ1-1; with no DNA, the TCRdb D assignment of TRBD1 cannot be verified. CDR1 and CDR2 (germline): SGHTA, FQGNSA. The CDR3 is made up of 15 amino acids. CDR3 region: CASLLRVGPRGQAFF.

This sequence joins TRBV5-1 and TRBJ2-5; there is no DNA to check the TCRdb D call of TRBD2. From germline, CDR1 is SGHRS and CDR2 YFSETQ. The CDR3 loop spans 15 amino acids. The CDR3 region is CASSRPSGGEETQYF.

The chain joins TRBV4-2 to TRBJ2-1; TCRdb indicates TRBD1, and absent DNA this call remains unverified. This CDR3 is 14 amino acids long. CDR1 and CDR2 from the germline V gene are LGHNA and YNFKEQ. The CDR3 region is CASTGPGEDNEQFF.

V is TRBV11-3 and J is TRBJ2-5; there is no DNA to check the TCRdb D call of TRBD2. Germline CDR1 is SGHNT and CDR2 is YENEEA. The CDR3 loop spans 16 amino acids. The CDR3 spells CASSLGPNREQETQYF.

This chain connects TRBV18 to TRBJ2-3. Germline V gene sequence: CDR1 KGHSH, CDR2 LQKENI. This CDR3 spans 16 amino acids. The CDR3 sequence: CASSPSEGSSTDTQYF.

V usage is TRBV7-9 and J usage is TRBJ2-1; TCRdb's assignment of TRBD1 cannot be checked, as there is no DNA. The CDR3 loop spans 11 amino acids. The germline CDR1 and CDR2 sequences are SEHNR and FQNEAQ (reference sequence). The CDR3 reads CASGTGVEQFF.

The chain combines TRBV6-6 with TRBJ2-7; TCRdb reports TRBD1, a call that lacks DNA to check it against. In germline, CDR1 is MNHNY, CDR2 SVGAGI (reference sequence). The CDR3 has 15 amino acids. The chain's CDR3 is CASSYSTGAPYEQYF.

J is TRBJ2-3 and V is TRBV9; absent DNA, TCRdb's TRBD2 call cannot be checked. CDR1 and CDR2 (germline): SGDLS, YYNGEE. This CDR3 region has 20 residues. The CDR3: CASSGGPRLAGDESTDTQYF.

The rearrangement uses TRBV28 and TRBJ2-2; TCRdb's D call of TRBD1 is untestable without DNA. CDR3 length: 14 amino acids. CDR1 and CDR2 (germline): MDHEN, SYDVKM. The CDR3 spells CASSFPEGRRELFF.

This chain uses TRBV19 with TRBJ1-5. This CDR3 comprises 13 residues. Germline CDR1 is LNHDA and CDR2 is SQIVND (reference sequence). CDR3 in amino acids: CASTSIGHQPQHF.

The rearrangement joins TRBV29-1 to TRBJ2-7; there is no DNA to check the TCRdb D call of TRBD1. CDR1 SQVTM and CDR2 ANQGSEA come from the germline V gene. The CDR3 consists of 14 residues. CDR3: CSVRRVQGAYEQYF.

This chain connects TRBV20-1 to TRBJ1-1; TCRdb calls TRBD1, which cannot be checked without DNA. CDR1 and CDR2 (germline): DFQATT, SNEGSKA (reference sequence). This CDR3 has 15 amino acids. CDR3 sequence: CSAPDRSNGGTEAFF.

This sequence joins TRBV12-3 or TRBV12-4 and TRBJ2-5; the TCRdb call, TRBD2, lacks DNA for checking. The CDR3 is made up of 15 amino acids. CDR3: CASSRISSEQETQYF.

V usage is TRBV12-5 and J usage is TRBJ2-7; TCRdb picks TRBD1, but there is no DNA to check that call. The germline V gene has CDR1 LGHNT and CDR2 FRNRAP. The CDR3 loop spans 14 amino acids. This chain's CDR3 is CASGLVGVFYEQYF.

This chain links TRBV14 with TRBJ1-2; TCRdb outputs TRBD1, but without DNA this stays unchecked. Germline V lookup: CDR1 SGHDN, CDR2 FVKESK. CDR3 length: 13 residues. CDR3 sequence: CASSQGGNYGYTF.

This chain's CDR3 is CAISSLNSYEQYF. The chain couples TRBV10-3 to TRBJ2-7. CDR1 and CDR2 (germline): ENHRY, SYGVKD. The CDR3 length is 13 residues.

The chain couples TRBV6-5 to TRBJ1-3; without DNA, the TCRdb call of TRBD1 cannot be checked. The CDR3 has 14 residues. Germline lookup yields CDR1 MNHEY and CDR2 SVGAGI. The CDR3 protein is CASSYRGPGNTIYF.

The chain joins TRBV27 to TRBJ2-1; TCRdb lists TRBD1, though no DNA is available to test this call. The CDR3 length is 19 residues. The germline V gene has CDR1 MNHEY and CDR2 SMNVEV (reference sequence). The CDR3 spells CASSQYYDSGTGSSNEQFF.

This chain joins TRBV12-3 or TRBV12-4 and TRBJ1-5. The length of the CDR3 is 14 residues. The CDR3 loop reads CASSVTDPRWPQHF.

The chain recombines TRBV5-1 with TRBJ2-1; lacking DNA, the TRBD1 call made by TCRdb goes unchecked. The CDR3 contains 15 residues. Germline values: CDR1 SGHRS, CDR2 YFSETQ. The CDR3: CASSSPESTYNEQFF.